This T cell receptor (beta chain) originates from a study of shared clonotypes between healthy human individuals. The germline gives CDR1 SGHTA, CDR2 FQGNSA. V gave up 5 bases and J gave up 7 bases; unmatched junction bases: 8. The CDR3 is 14 amino acids. The data were produced by immunoSEQ multiplex PCR, yet TCRdb's version contains in-frame clones alone and is incomplete. The sample lists 850,000 to 1,200,000 clones; 60% to 80% were seen once. This clone was found a few times. The antigen is not known. Study-wide points: Measured sharing among donors was expected to vary with sequencing depth.

A CD45RA-negative memory subset and a CD45RA+ naive subset were separated from the CD4+ cells. This clonotype originated in a man aged 18 to 29 in good health. The chain carries TRBV7-2 and TRBJ2-1, with 7 bases identical to TRBD1. The sample consisted of memory CD4+ T cells sorted from blood. Noted subset: CD45RA-negative fraction. This CDR3 is CASSLQGIRNEQFF. DNA of the CDR3: TGTGCCAGCAGCCTACAGGGGATTAGGAATGAGCAGTTCTTC.